This TCR beta chain originates from a study of blood T cell repertoires in COVID-19. Trimming took 5 bases from V and 10 from J; bases not matched to a gene: 17. This CDR3 is built from 17 residues. Germline V CDR1 and CDR2: KGHSH, LQKENI. The protocol was immunoSEQ multiplex PCR, while the TCRdb copy is restricted to in-frame clones and leaves out a portion. The sample yields roughly 250,000 clones, about 81% seen once. The sequence was collected from a woman aged 60 to 75 with active or convalescent COVID-19. The chain has TRBV18 and TRBJ1-6, with 7 bases identical to TRBD1. Sequencing used peripheral blood. The CDR3 sequence is CASSSSPGTALQSPLHF. CDR3 sequence (DNA): TGTGCCAGCTCATCATCCCCAGGGACAGCGCTCCAGTCACCCCTCCACTTT.